Shown below are 32 T cell receptor beta chains from a single sample sequenced in a study of breast tumors, draining lymph nodes, adjacent tissues (dated by TCRdb to between 2015 and 2016). The library was generated by multiplex PCR. These reads were obtained on an Illumina HiSeq 2000. The raw public reads went through TCRdb reprocessing: fastp at Q25, MiXCR clone calling, in-frame beta chains kept. Rows are combined by CDR3 protein, so each entry shows the most common genes and DNA. A total of 200,000 to 250,000 distinct CDR3 sequences appear in this sample, approximately 36% of them only once. Under 4.5% of the sample belongs to the ten largest clones. The lymph node samples were taken from the axillary draining lymph nodes of breast cancer patients. Material: axillary lymph node tissue. The receptors were gathered from a female donor with breast cancer. Some clones in this sample may be carry-over from other donors' samples.

This clonotype was seen at least ten times. The chain uses TRBV30 and TRBJ2-7, with 7 positions matching TRBD1. This CDR3 is 11 amino acids long. Germline CDR1 reads GTSNPN; CDR2 reads SVGIG (reference sequence). V dropped 2 bases and J dropped 12; count of bases not matched to a gene: 7. Here the CDR3 reads CAWSTGERSYF. The CDR3 region has the DNA TGTGCCTGGAGTACAGGGGAAAGGTCGTACTTC.

In its sample, this clonotype was seen a few times. The V gene is TRBV6-1, the J gene TRBJ2-3, with 7 bases aligning to TRBD2. The V gene end was trimmed by 8 bases and the J gene end by 0 bases; junction bases not matched to a gene: 14. Germline values: CDR1 MNHNS, CDR2 SASEGT. The CDR3 is 17 amino acids. The DNA for the CDR3 is TGTGCCAGCGCCTCCTTTGGGAGGGGCGGTAGCACAGATACGCAGTATTTT. Translating gives CASASFGRGGSTDTQYF.

In its sample, this clonotype was seen many times. The gene calls are TRBV7-3 and TRBJ2-1, with 7 nucleotides matching TRBD2. The V and J ends lost 1 base and 7 bases, in that order; junction bases with no gene match: 13. Germline loops: CDR1 SGHTA, CDR2 FQGTGA. The CDR3 covers 17 residues. CDR3 bases: TGTGCCAGCAGCTTAAAGGCTAGCGGATCGCCTAAGAATGAGCAGTTCTTC. Its translation is CASSLKASGSPKNEQFF.

This clonotype has more than one count but fewer than ten. The CDR3 region is CASSFPGQGYNEQFF. The CDR3 nucleotides are TGTGCCAGCAGTTTTCCGGGACAGGGCTACAATGAGCAGTTCTTC. The J gene is TRBJ2-1, the V gene TRBV28, with 9 bases fitting TRBD1. CDR1 and CDR2 from the germline V gene are MDHEN and SYDVKM. After removal of 3 bases from V and 3 bases from J, the junction contained 3 bases not matched to a gene. The CDR3 runs 15 residues.

This clonotype was counted ten times or more. The genes are TRBV29-1 and TRBJ1-2; D perhaps matches TRBD1 (5 bases). The CDR3 is 14 amino acids. The germline V gene encodes CDR1 SQVTM and CDR2 ANQGSEA. The germline V and J ends were trimmed by 0 bases and 6 bases, with 14 bases remaining between them. The CDR3 protein is CSVEDWGGKDGYTF. As DNA, the CDR3 is TGCAGCGTTGAAGATTGGGGGGGGAAGGATGGCTACACCTTC.

V gene TRBV4-3 combines with J gene TRBJ1-1, with a weak D call TRBD1 (5 bases). The length of the CDR3 is 17 residues. Germline V gene sequence: CDR1 LGHNA, CDR2 YSLEER. Trimming took 2 bases from V and 3 from J, leaving 19 bases between them. The CDR3 DNA is TGCGCCAGCAGCCAACTCCTTCAGGGAGGGAGCGACACTGAAGCTTTCTTT. This gives the protein CASSQLLQGGSDTEAFF.

The chain links TRBV27 to TRBJ1-5, with 8 bases fitting TRBD1. Germline CDR1 and CDR2: MNHEY and SMNVEV (reference sequence). The V and J ends lost 2 bases and 3 bases, in that order; junction bases with no gene match: 6. The CDR3 covers 16 residues. This CDR3 reads CASSLGAGGSNQPQHF. CDR3 DNA: TGTGCCAGCAGTTTAGGGGCAGGGGGCTCCAATCAGCCCCAGCATTTT.

V usage is TRBV5-5 and J usage is TRBJ2-1; TRBD2 matches 9 bases. With 1 base clipped from V and 4 bases from J, the junction kept 9 bases outside the gene matches. Germline-derived CDR1 and CDR2 are SGHKS and YYEKEE (reference sequence). The CDR3 totals 17 residues. This CDR3 reads CASSLNPGTSLYNEQFF. The CDR3 DNA reads TGTGCCAGCAGCTTGAATCCCGGGACTAGCCTATACAATGAGCAGTTCTTC.

V usage is TRBV10-3 and J usage is TRBJ1-4, with a weak D call TRBD1 (6 bases). Per the germline V gene, CDR1 is ENHRY and CDR2 is SYGVKD. This CDR3 has 14 amino acids. V shed 4 bases and J shed 5 bases, with 11 bases lying between them. CDR3 amino acids: CAISAGDTNEKLFF. DNA for the CDR3: TGTGCCATCAGTGCGGGGGACACCAATGAAAAACTGTTTTTT.

V gene TRBV2 combines with J gene TRBJ1-2; TRBD1 is a possible D gene (5 bases). V was trimmed by 5 bases and J by 6 bases, leaving 16 bases between them. Germline V lookup: CDR1 SNHLY, CDR2 FYNNEI. CDR3 length: 14 residues. CDR3 DNA sequence: TGTGCCAGCAGTTCGCGGGGGAACCCCCATGGCTACACCTTC. As protein: CASSSRGNPHGYTF.

V is TRBV19 and J is TRBJ1-1; no reliable D call. The V end lost 8 bases, the J end lost 0 bases, and 7 bases lay between the germline ends. The CDR3 sequence is 12 residues long. Germline lookup yields CDR1 LNHDA and CDR2 SQIVND (reference sequence). CDR3: CASARVNTEAFF. CDR3 in DNA: TGTGCCAGTGCCCGAGTGAACACTGAAGCTTTCTTT.

This clonotype has ten or more counts. J is TRBJ1-6 and V is TRBV5-5; TRBD1 might be the D (5 bases). Trimming took 1 base from V and 5 from J, leaving 10 bases between them. The CDR3 totals 15 residues. Germline values: CDR1 SGHKS, CDR2 YYEKEE (reference sequence). This chain's CDR3 is CASSLQEGNNSPLHF. The DNA for the CDR3 is TGTGCCAGCAGCTTGCAGGAGGGGAATAATTCACCCCTCCACTTT.

This clonotype came up many times. The chain employs TRBV5-1 and TRBJ2-2; 9 bases fit TRBD1. This CDR3 contains 17 residues. V lost 3 bases to trimming and J lost 2 bases; unmatched junction nucleotides: 8. Germline CDR1 SGHRS, CDR2 YFSETQ. The CDR3 sequence is CASSSFGQGRNTGELFF. As DNA, the CDR3 is TGCGCCAGCAGCTCCTTCGGACAGGGGAGAAACACCGGGGAGCTGTTTTTT.

This clonotype was recorded many times. The chain carries TRBV11-2 and TRBJ2-1; 9 nucleotides align to TRBD1. Germline V CDR1 and CDR2: SGHAT, FQNNGV. The CDR3 sequence is 15 residues long. V shed 5 bases and J 8 bases; nucleotides not matched to a gene: 10. The CDR3 region is CASSPTGQGADEQFF. The DNA for the CDR3 is TGTGCCAGCAGCCCGACGGGACAGGGTGCCGATGAGCAGTTCTTC.

There are a few counts of this clonotype. Compared with germline, one end of the junction differs, possibly owing to a read error. The chain is built from TRBV20-1 and TRBJ2-4; D might be TRBD1 (5 bases). The germline V gene encodes CDR1 DFQATT and CDR2 SNEGSKA (reference sequence). The CDR3 sequence is 14 residues long. The CDR3 protein is CSARDSPAKNIQYF. The CDR3 nucleotides are TGCAGTGCAAGAGACAGCCCAGCCAAAAACATTCAGTACTTC.

This clonotype has a handful of counts. This sequence joins TRBV19 and TRBJ1-6; no definite D call. Per the germline V gene, CDR1 is LNHDA and CDR2 is SQIVND (reference sequence). The CDR3 sequence is 13 residues long. The V and J ends lost 8 bases and 7 bases respectively, with 12 bases between them. The chain's CDR3 is CASSRAGNSPLHF. CDR3 nucleotide sequence: TGTGCCAGTTCACGGGCGGGGAATTCACCCCTCCACTTT.

Points on this clonotype: One base away lies a much larger clone, so this may be a sequencing read error. This chain connects TRBV10-3 to TRBJ1-6, with D possibly being TRBD1 (6 bases). CDR3 length equals 13 residues. Trimming took 6 bases from V and 10 from J, leaving 13 bases between them. CDR1 ENHRY and CDR2 SYGVKD come from the germline V gene. As DNA, the CDR3 is TGTGCCATCAGCCCGCAGGGGAAGTCACCCCTCCACTTT. Translated: CAISPQGKSPLHF.

The chain combines TRBV24-1 with TRBJ2-5; TRBD2 matches 14 bases. In germline, CDR1 is KGHDR, CDR2 SFDVKD. The J segment lost 4 bases and the V segment lost 3 bases, leaving 3 bases of the junction unmatched. The CDR3 is made up of 16 amino acids. The CDR3 DNA sequence: TGTGCCACCAGTGATCCAGGGACTAGCGGGAGAGAGACCCAGTACTTC. Its translation: CATSDPGTSGRETQYF.

This clonotype occurred once. A much bigger clone sits one base away, suggesting this may be a read error. The V and J genes are TRBV9 and TRBJ2-1; D call uncertain. Germline loops: CDR1 SGDLS, CDR2 YYNGEE. CDR3 length: 14 residues. CDR3 sequence reads: CASSVGGFLNEQSF. DNA of the CDR3: TGTGCCAGCAGCGTAGGGGGATTCCTCAATGAGCAGTCCTTC.

This clonotype was found many times. The chain combines TRBV25-1 with TRBJ2-6, with D maybe TRBD2 (5 bases). V dropped 3 bases and J dropped 4 bases, with 13 bases sitting between them. Germline-derived CDR1 and CDR2 are MGHDK and SYGVNS. This CDR3 comprises 16 residues. The CDR3 sequence: CASSDSGLSGANVLTF. CDR3 sequence (DNA): TGTGCCAGCAGTGATTCCGGACTGTCAGGGGCCAACGTCCTGACTTTC. Full variable domain (rest looked up from reference TRBV25-1 and TRBJ2-6): EADIYQTPRYLVIGTGKKITLECSQTMGHDKMYWYQQDPGMELHLIHYSYGVNSTEKGDLSSESTVSRIRTEHFPLTLESARPSHTSQYLCASSDSGLSGANVLTFGAGSRLTVL.

A single count supports this clonotype. This sequence joins TRBV7-2 and TRBJ2-5; 10 bases line up with TRBD1. CDR3 length: 16 residues. The V segment lost 5 bases and the J segment 1 base; nucleotides outside the gene matches: 7. Germline values: CDR1 SGHTA, CDR2 FQGNSA. For the CDR3, the DNA is TGTGCCAGCAGCCCTCGGACAGGGGGGACCCAAGAGACCCAGTACTTC. It is translated as CASSPRTGGTQETQYF.

This clonotype has a count of ten or more. This chain links TRBV5-1 with TRBJ2-7; D not resolved. CDR3 length: 15 amino acids. Germline V gene data show CDR1 as SGHRS and CDR2 as YFSETQ. With 0 bases removed from V and 1 base from J, the gap between germline ends came to 11 bases. The CDR3: CASSLANWVSYEQYF. The CDR3, as DNA: TGCGCCAGCAGCTTGGCTAATTGGGTTTCCTACGAGCAGTACTTC. Drawing the rest from reference TRBV5-1 and TRBJ2-7, the complete variable domain is KAGVTQTPRYLIKTRGQQVTLSCSPISGHRSVSWYQQTPGQGLQFLFEYFSETQRNKGNFPGRFSGRQFSNSRSEMNVSTLELGDSALYLCASSLANWVSYEQYFGPGTRLTVT.

This clonotype was counted ten times or more. The chain recombines TRBV19 with TRBJ2-7; D is unclear. With 5 bases removed from V and 5 bases from J, the gap between germline ends came to 7 bases. The germline V gene encodes CDR1 LNHDA and CDR2 SQIVND (reference sequence). This CDR3 contains 11 residues. CDR3 amino acids: CASSPPNEQYF. CDR3 DNA sequence: TGTGCCAGTAGTCCCCCCAACGAGCAGTACTTC.

The table lists this clonotype with many counts. The genes are TRBV19 and TRBJ2-3; no reliable D call. The CDR3 is 15 residues long. The V gene's germline CDR1 is LNHDA and CDR2 SQIVND (reference sequence). V lost 3 bases and J lost 4, with 14 bases in between. Here the CDR3 DNA reads TGTGCCAGTAGTATGGGTACAAGGGCGGCAGATACGCAGTATTTT. Translating gives CASSMGTRAADTQYF.

This clonotype was counted a few times. V usage is TRBV18 and J usage is TRBJ2-5; 8 bases match TRBD1. The CDR3 runs 14 residues. The germline gives CDR1 KGHSH, CDR2 LQKENI. V lost 6 bases and J lost 5; bases outside the gene matches: 8. CDR3 in amino acids: CASSRDRNAETQYF. CDR3 coding DNA: TGTGCCAGCTCCCGGGACAGGAATGCGGAGACCCAGTACTTC.

The genes are TRBV2 and TRBJ1-2, with a weak D call TRBD1 (6 bases). Germline loops: CDR1 SNHLY, CDR2 FYNNEI. This CDR3 has 16 amino acids. V was pared by 8 bases and J by 3 bases, with 22 bases between. CDR3 amino acids: CASRPLGAEAYYGYTF. The DNA of the CDR3 is TGTGCCAGCCGACCACTGGGGGCGGAGGCTTACTATGGCTACACCTTC.

Many counts were recorded for this clonotype. The chain links TRBV6-5 to TRBJ1-5, with no clear D. V was pared by 4 bases and J by 0 bases, with 7 bases between. Per the germline V gene, CDR1 is MNHEY and CDR2 is SVGAGI. The CDR3 is 14 amino acids. CDR3 residues: CASSLRNSNQPQHF. The CDR3 nucleotides are TGTGCCAGCAGTTTACGGAATAGCAATCAGCCCCAGCATTTT.

The CDR3 protein is CASSLPGSSHEQYF. CDR3 nucleotides: TGTGCCAGCAGCCTACCCGGCTCATCCCACGAGCAGTACTTC. The chain combines TRBV7-2 with TRBJ2-7; D remains unclear. V gave up 5 bases and J gave up 5 bases, with 16 bases separating them. Per the germline V gene, CDR1 is SGHTA and CDR2 is FQGNSA. The CDR3 is made up of 14 amino acids.

About this clonotype itself: One end of the junction varies from germline; a read error may be responsible. This chain connects TRBV19 to TRBJ2-7; TRBD2 agrees at 10 bases. This CDR3 is built from 14 residues. Looked up from germline, CDR1 is LNHDA and CDR2 is SQIVND (reference sequence). The CDR3 DNA reads as TGTGCCAGCAGTATCTCTAGCGGGAGCTACAAGCAGTACTTC. This sequence encodes CASSISSGSYKQYF.

This clonotype was recorded only once. J is TRBJ1-4 and V is TRBV7-6, with 7 bases matching TRBD1. This CDR3 contains 14 residues. The junction had 4 bases not matched to a gene; V was cut back by 5 bases and J by 4 bases. Germline V gene data show CDR1 as SGHVS and CDR2 as FNYEAQ. Written as DNA, the CDR3 is TGTGCCAGCAGCCCCGGACAGGATAATGAAAAACTGTTTTTT. This gives the protein CASSPGQDNEKLFF.

This clonotype was detected ten times or more. The CDR3, as DNA: TGTGCCAGTAGTATGCGGATCTACAATGAGCAGTTCTTC. Its protein is CASSMRIYNEQFF. The rearrangement uses TRBV19 and TRBJ2-1; D gene unclear. The V gene lost 3 bases and the J gene lost 3 bases, with 6 bases spanning the gap. Germline V gene data show CDR1 as LNHDA and CDR2 as SQIVND (reference sequence). The length of the CDR3 is 13 residues.

This clonotype was picked up many times. V is TRBV2 and J is TRBJ1-1; the match to TRBD1 covers 10 bases. The CDR3 is made up of 14 amino acids. CDR1 and CDR2 (germline): SNHLY, FYNNEI. Trimming removed 7 bases from V and 3 bases from J; junction bases left unmatched: 5. CDR3 protein: CASIGQGVDTEAFF. DNA of the CDR3: TGTGCCAGCATTGGACAGGGGGTGGACACTGAAGCTTTCTTT.